What follows describes a single T cell receptor beta chain. The assay was immunoSEQ multiplex PCR, and TCRdb's table has in-frame clones only and misses some. The repertoire includes about 350,000 clones, 88% of them detected once, and 1% sits in the top ten. The CDR3 sequence is 16 residues long. After removal of 3 bases from V and 7 bases from J, the junction contained 12 bases not matched to a gene. Germline CDR1 MGHDK, CDR2 SYGVNS. This specimen comes from a study of blood T cell repertoires in COVID-19. Study-wide context: Material from acute and convalescent COVID-19 was sourced from the United States, Italy and Spain. The cDNA or gDNA used as material had been derived from T cells, B-cell-depleted T cells, or PBMCs.

Membership in each cohort depended on participant-reported clinical history. The source is a woman between 25 and 40 years old who had been exposed to COVID-19. The sequencing input was PBMCs or T cells enriched from blood (not recorded which). V gene TRBV25-1 combines with J gene TRBJ1-5; 7 bases agree with TRBD1. DNA for the CDR3: TGTGCCAGCAGTGATCCTCTAGACAGGGACGGGCAGCCCCAGCATTTT. It is translated as CASSDPLDRDGQPQHF.